The clone carrying this T cell receptor (beta chain) was seen a single time. This record comes from a study of blood T cell repertoires in COVID-19. Sequencing used immunoSEQ multiplex PCR; TCRdb keeps in-frame clones, though not all of them. Of fewer than 500,000 clones in the sample, 70% to 85% were seen once. Germline loops: CDR1 MNHEY, CDR2 SVGAGI. The CDR3 runs to 11 residues. The V end lost 6 bases, the J end lost 7 bases, and 9 bases lay between the germline ends. This sequence was found in a human donor with acute or convalescent COVID-19. The donor label of this sample is uncertain. This rearrangement joins TRBV6-5 to TRBJ1-2; possible D gene TRBD1, 5 bases. The sequencing sample was made of peripheral blood. CDR3 DNA sequence: TGTGCCAGCAGAAGGGGTGGTGGCTACACCTTC. Protein sequence: CASRRGGGYTF.